This T cell receptor beta chain appears in the sequencing data of a study of human T cells and chemical hapten exposure. General observations from the study: With DPC sensitization, TCRs exceeding 1 in 1000 frequency showed no change.

On this clonotype itself: Its antigen is not identified.

Time point described: patch test 3, about 24 weeks after DPC sensitization. Treatment of the sample: therapeutic diphenylcyclopropenone sensitization with weekly scalp DPC. MiXCR was run by TCRdb on the RACE reads, yielding one entry per CDR3 protein. The data hold 130,000 or so distinct CDR3 sequences, with approximately 10% observed a single time. The sequences come from whole blood, collected in connection with sensitization to the hapten diphenylcyclopropenone (DPC). This receptor was obtained from a woman aged 45-65 years with alopecia areata. Some clones in this sample may be carry-over from other donors' samples.

This chain's CDR3 is CAFAAIGGYTF. CDR3 sequence (DNA): TGTGCCTTCGCGGCAATTGGTGGCTACACCTTC. This chain uses TRBV30 with TRBJ1-2; D gene ambiguous. Trimming removed 7 bases at V and 7 bases at J, with 13 bases between. Germline V lookup: CDR1 GTSNPN, CDR2 SVGIG (reference sequence). The CDR3 loop spans 11 amino acids.